Shown below are 8 T cell receptor beta chains from a single sample sequenced in a study of patients and donors after allogeneic stem cell transplantation. TCRdb analysed the RT-PCR reads with MiXCR anew, one entry per CDR3 protein. The sample gives fewer than 500,000 distinct CDR3 sequences, roughly 17% of which show up once; 7% to 7.5% is in the top ten. The specimen sequenced was blood, either unsorted or a sorted T cell fraction (not recorded which). These receptors all stem from a human donor who was either an allogeneic HSCT recipient or a stem cell or donor lymphocyte infusion donor (not recorded which). It is not recorded whose cells these are; they may come from a transplant donor.

This clonotype showed up just a few times. The chain recombines TRBV9 with TRBJ2-2, with D possibly being TRBD1 or TRBD2 (5 bases each). With 5 bases removed from V and 5 bases from J, the gap between germline ends came to 22 bases. Germline V lookup: CDR1 SGDLS, CDR2 YYNGEE. CDR3 length: 17 residues. CDR3 in amino acids: CASRSRDHVGGTGELFF. The CDR3 region has the DNA TGTGCCAGCAGGAGCCGGGACCACGTAGGTGGGACCGGGGAGCTGTTTTTT.

On this clonotype: The junction differs from germline at one of its ends, possibly a read error. This chain links TRBV7-9 with TRBJ2-3; the D gene is possibly TRBD2 (6 bases). The CDR3 is 13 amino acids. Germline values: CDR1 SEHNR, CDR2 FQNEAQ (reference sequence). For the CDR3, the DNA is TGTGCCAGCAGCCGCGTAGGCCAAGCGGGCACGGAGTTT. It specifies CASSRVGQAGTEF.

This clonotype was detected once. The genes are TRBV12-3 or TRBV12-4 and TRBJ2-2; either TRBD1 or TRBD2 may supply D (5 bases each). This CDR3 region has 18 residues. The V end lost 7 bases, the J end lost 0 bases, and 21 bases lay between the germline ends. The CDR3 spells CASTLWGSSHANTGELFF. The CDR3 DNA reads as TGTGCCAGCACTCTCTGGGGGAGTAGTCACGCGAACACCGGGGAGCTGTTTTTT.

V and J are TRBV30 and TRBJ1-1, with D unresolved. The CDR3 sequence is 12 residues long. Germline assignment: CDR1 GTSNPN and CDR2 SVGIG (reference sequence). Trimming cost V 0 bases and J 3 bases, with 5 bases left between them. CDR3 DNA: TGTGCCTGGAGTGTACGGTACACTGAAGCTTTCTTT. Translation gives CAWSVRYTEAFF.

In its sample, this clonotype was seen a few times. V gene TRBV25-1 combines with J gene TRBJ2-2; D may be TRBD1 (5 bases). Per the germline V gene, CDR1 is MGHDK and CDR2 is SYGVNS. The CDR3 consists of 13 residues. The V end lost 3 bases, the J end lost 7 bases, and 9 bases lay between the germline ends. The CDR3 region is CASSDRVSGELFF. In nucleotides, the CDR3 is TGTGCCAGCAGTGACAGGGTTAGCGGGGAGCTGTTTTTT.

This clonotype has just a few counts. The chain carries TRBV18 and TRBJ2-7, with 7 bases fitting TRBD1. In germline, CDR1 is KGHSH, CDR2 LQKENI. CDR3 length equals 14 residues. Germline trimming cut 4 bases from V and 2 bases from J; bases unmatched to any gene: 5. The CDR3 protein is CASSQRDRPYEQYF. The CDR3 DNA follows: TGTGCCAGCTCACAAAGGGACAGACCCTACGAGCAGTACTTC.

The chain recombines TRBV28 with TRBJ2-1; D is tentatively TRBD1 or TRBD2 (6 bases each). V was trimmed by 3 bases and J by 7 bases, leaving 19 bases between them. The germline V gene encodes CDR1 MDHEN and CDR2 SYDVKM. The CDR3 is 16 residues long. The CDR3 sequence: CASSLSPGAGENEQFF. DNA for the CDR3: TGTGCCAGCAGTTTGAGTCCGGGGGCCGGGGAGAATGAGCAGTTCTTC.

The V and J genes are TRBV12-3 or TRBV12-4 and TRBJ2-3; 13 nucleotides align to TRBD2. The CDR3 extends over 17 amino acids. J lost 2 bases, V lost 5 bases, and 7 bases had no gene match. Written as DNA, the CDR3 is TGTGCCAGCAGTCGTCGACTAGCGGGGGGCTTCACAGATACGCAGTATTTT. Translated, it gives CASSRRLAGGFTDTQYF.